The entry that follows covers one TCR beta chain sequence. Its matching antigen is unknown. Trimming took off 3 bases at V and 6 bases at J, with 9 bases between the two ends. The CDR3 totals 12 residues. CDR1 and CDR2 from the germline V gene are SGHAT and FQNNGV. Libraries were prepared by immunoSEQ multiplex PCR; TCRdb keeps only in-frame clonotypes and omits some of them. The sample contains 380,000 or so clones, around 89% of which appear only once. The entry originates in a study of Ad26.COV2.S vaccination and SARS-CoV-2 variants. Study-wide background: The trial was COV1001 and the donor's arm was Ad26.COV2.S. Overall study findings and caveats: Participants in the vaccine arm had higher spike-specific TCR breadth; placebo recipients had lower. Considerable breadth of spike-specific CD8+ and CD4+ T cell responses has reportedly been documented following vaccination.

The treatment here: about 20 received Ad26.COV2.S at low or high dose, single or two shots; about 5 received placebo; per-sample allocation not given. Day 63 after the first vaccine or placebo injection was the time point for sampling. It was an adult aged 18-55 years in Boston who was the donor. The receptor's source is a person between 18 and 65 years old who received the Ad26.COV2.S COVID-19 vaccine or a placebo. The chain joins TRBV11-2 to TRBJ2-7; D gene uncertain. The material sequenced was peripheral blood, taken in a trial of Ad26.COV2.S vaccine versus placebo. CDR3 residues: CASSFSRGEQYF. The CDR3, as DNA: TGTGCCAGCAGCTTTTCCCGTGGCGAGCAGTACTTC.